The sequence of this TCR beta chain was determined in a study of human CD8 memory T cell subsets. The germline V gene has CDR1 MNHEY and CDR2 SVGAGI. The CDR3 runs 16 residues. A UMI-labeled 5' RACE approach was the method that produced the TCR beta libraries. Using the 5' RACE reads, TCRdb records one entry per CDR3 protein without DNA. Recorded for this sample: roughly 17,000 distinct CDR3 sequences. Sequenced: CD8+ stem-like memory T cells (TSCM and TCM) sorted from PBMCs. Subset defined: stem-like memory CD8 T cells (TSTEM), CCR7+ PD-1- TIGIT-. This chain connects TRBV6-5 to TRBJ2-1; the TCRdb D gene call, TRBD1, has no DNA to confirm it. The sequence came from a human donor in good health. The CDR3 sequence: CASSRGRGLGDNEQFF.